Listed here are 21 T cell receptor beta chains from one sample, sequenced in a study of early T cells in non-severe SARS-CoV-2 infection. TCRdb itself ran the 5' RACE reads through MiXCR, one entry per CDR3 protein. The table has approximately 50,000 distinct CDR3 sequences, approximately 9.8% seen once; the top ten hold about 8.3%. The sample comprised whole blood. Receptors were obtained from an adult who was a healthcare worker with PCR-confirmed SARS-CoV-2 infection or an uninfected control (not recorded which).

This clonotype was recorded at least ten times. The V call is TRBV20-1, the J call TRBJ2-2, with D hard to call. V shed 5 bases and J shed 5 bases, with 15 bases lying between them. The CDR3 runs 14 residues. Germline lookup yields CDR1 DFQATT and CDR2 SNEGSKA (reference sequence). For the CDR3, the DNA is TGCAGTGCTCCTCGGACGGAGCCTACCGGGGAGCTGTTTTTT. It translates to CSAPRTEPTGELFF.

This clonotype was detected ten times or more. V gene TRBV9 combines with J gene TRBJ1-1; D remains ambiguous. The length of the CDR3 is 16 residues. Germline lookup yields CDR1 SGDLS and CDR2 YYNGEE. The V end lost 4 bases, the J end lost 0 bases, and 16 bases lay between the germline ends. This CDR3 is CASSPQHWAMNTEAFF. CDR3 in DNA: TGTGCCAGCAGCCCACAACATTGGGCCATGAACACTGAAGCTTTCTTT.

In this sample, this clonotype turned up a few times. The chain employs TRBV10-3 and TRBJ1-1, with D possibly being TRBD1 (6 bases). From germline, CDR1 is ENHRY and CDR2 SYGVKD. This CDR3 is built from 16 residues. Trimming stripped 4 bases from V and 7 bases from J, with 22 bases between. The CDR3 coding sequence is TGTGCCATCAGTGCCGGGACACAGGTGGGGGCCTATGAAGCTTTCTTT. Residues: CAISAGTQVGAYEAFF.

V usage is TRBV14 and J usage is TRBJ1-1; D unresolved. The germline V and J ends were trimmed by 1 base and 8 bases, with 5 bases remaining between them. The CDR3 has 11 residues. Germline values: CDR1 SGHDN, CDR2 FVKESK. CDR3 residues: CASSQGYEAFF. The CDR3 region has the DNA TGTGCCAGCAGCCAAGGGTACGAAGCTTTCTTT.

The V gene is TRBV2, the J gene TRBJ2-7; D perhaps matches TRBD1 (6 bases). The ends were cut back, 10 bases at V and 1 base at J, with 14 bases in the middle. The CDR3 is made up of 13 amino acids. Germline loops: CDR1 SNHLY, CDR2 FYNNEI. CDR3: CATGAELSYEQYF. The CDR3, as DNA: TGTGCCACAGGGGCCGAGCTATCCTACGAGCAGTACTTC. The whole variable domain, remainder taken from reference TRBV2 and TRBJ2-7, is EPEVTQTPSHQVTQMGQEVILRCVPISNHLYFYWYRQILGQKVEFLVSFYNNEISEKSEIFDDQFSVERPDGSNFTLKIRSTKLEDSAMYFCATGAELSYEQYFGPGTRLTVT.

The table lists this clonotype with many counts. The chain combines TRBV9 with TRBJ1-1; no reliable D call. The CDR3 runs to 13 residues. V was shortened by 1 base and J by 4 bases, with 8 bases between the two germline ends. CDR1 and CDR2 from the germline V gene are SGDLS and YYNGEE. The CDR3 reads CASSVKMGTEAFF. The CDR3 DNA reads TGTGCCAGCAGCGTAAAGATGGGCACTGAAGCTTTCTTT.

The J gene is TRBJ2-3, the V gene TRBV6-6, with 9 bases lining up with TRBD2. The CDR3 extends over 16 amino acids. The germline V gene has CDR1 MNHNY and CDR2 SVGAGI (reference sequence). The ends lost 0 bases at V and 6 bases at J; junction bases unmatched: 7. The CDR3: CASSYSSGSRSDTQYF. CDR3 DNA sequence: TGTGCCAGCAGTTACTCTAGCGGGAGTAGGTCGGATACGCAGTATTTT.

As for this clonotype: A read error is possible here, since a much larger clone lies one base away. The chain is built from TRBV5-1 and TRBJ2-3; weak D call: TRBD2 (5 bases). This CDR3 comprises 15 residues. Germline V CDR1 and CDR2: SGHRS, YFSETQ. The V end lost 0 bases, the J end lost 4 bases, and 12 bases lay between the germline ends. For the CDR3, the DNA is TGCGCCAGCAGCTTGGATAGTACCGGGGCAGATACGCAGTATTTT. Amino acid sequence: CASSLDSTGADTQYF.

The gene calls are TRBV7-9 and TRBJ1-6, with D possibly TRBD1 on 6 matching bases. In germline, CDR1 is SEHNR, CDR2 FQNEAQ (reference sequence). V lost 3 bases, J lost 7 bases, and 13 bases lay in between. CDR3 length: 15 residues. The CDR3 DNA sequence: TGTGCCAGCAGCTTCACAGGGAATCGAAATTCACCCCTCCACTTT. As protein: CASSFTGNRNSPLHF.

This chain joins TRBV5-4 and TRBJ1-1, with D unclear. V shed 0 bases and J shed 0 bases, with 6 bases lying between them. CDR3 size: 14 residues. Germline V CDR1 and CDR2: SGHNT, YYREEE (reference sequence). Here the CDR3 DNA reads TGTGCCAGCAGCTTGGAAAGGGTGAACACTGAAGCTTTCTTT. Amino acids: CASSLERVNTEAFF.

The rearrangement uses TRBV3-1 and TRBJ2-1; D possibly corresponds to TRBD2 (6 bases). This CDR3 is built from 14 residues. Germline V gene data show CDR1 as LGHDT and CDR2 as YNNKEL (reference sequence). Deletions cut 1 base from V and 8 bases from J, with 12 bases between. CDR3 sequence: CASSQVGGEDEQFF. CDR3 nucleotide sequence: TGTGCCAGCAGCCAAGTCGGGGGAGAGGATGAGCAGTTCTTC.

This chain uses TRBV12-3 or TRBV12-4 with TRBJ1-3; tentative D call: TRBD1 (5 bases). This CDR3 is 13 amino acids long. Trimming pared 11 bases from V and 0 bases from J, leaving 11 bases between. The CDR3 DNA sequence: TGTGCCGGTCGGGGGACCTCTGGAAACACCATATATTTT. This sequence encodes CAGRGTSGNTIYF.

This clonotype appeared many times. The chain uses TRBV7-9 and TRBJ2-2, with D possibly TRBD1 on 6 matching bases. V lost 7 bases and J 0 bases, leaving 15 bases between the germline ends. The CDR3 has 16 residues. Germline loops: CDR1 SEHNR, CDR2 FQNEAQ (reference sequence). This CDR3 reads CASILGGSPNTGELFF. The CDR3 DNA is TGTGCCAGCATCCTAGGGGGTAGCCCGAACACCGGGGAGCTGTTTTTT.

The gene calls are TRBV25-1 and TRBJ2-7, with D possibly matching TRBD1 (7 bases). The CDR3 totals 12 residues. Germline lookup yields CDR1 MGHDK and CDR2 SYGVNS. The V end was cut by 11 bases, the J end by 2 bases, with 13 bases between. Written as DNA, the CDR3 is TGTGCCGCGGGACAGCGTCCCTACGAGCAGTACTTC. It yields the protein CAAGQRPYEQYF.

The CDR3 nucleotides read TGCAGCGCGTATGGGACTGAAGCTTTCTTT. Protein: CSAYGTEAFF. This rearrangement joins TRBV29-1 to TRBJ1-1, with D hard to call. Germline V lookup: CDR1 SQVTM, CDR2 ANQGSEA. V dropped 7 bases and J dropped 5 bases, with 8 bases sitting between them. The CDR3 sequence is 10 residues long.

Many counts were recorded for this clonotype. The chain couples TRBV5-1 to TRBJ2-5, with 11 nucleotides matching TRBD2. The CDR3 covers 18 residues. J lost 2 bases, V lost 0 bases, and 9 bases had no gene match. The germline V gene encodes CDR1 SGHRS and CDR2 YFSETQ. The CDR3 sequence is CASSLGLAGNAPQETQYF. Here the CDR3 DNA reads TGCGCCAGCAGCTTGGGACTAGCGGGGAACGCTCCTCAAGAGACCCAGTACTTC.

This clonotype showed up just a few times. The rearrangement links TRBV5-1 to TRBJ2-5; D possibly corresponds to TRBD2 (6 bases). The CDR3 contains 16 residues. V was pared by 5 bases and J by 1 base, with 18 bases between. Germline-derived CDR1 and CDR2 are SGHRS and YFSETQ. CDR3 in amino acids: CASRLGLAYLQETQYF. Written as DNA, the CDR3 is TGCGCCAGCAGACTGGGACTGGCCTACCTCCAAGAGACCCAGTACTTC.

The V gene is TRBV25-1, the J gene TRBJ2-3, with a possible D match to TRBD1 (5 bases). Trimming stripped 10 bases from V and 6 bases from J, with 11 bases between. This CDR3 region has 11 residues. Per the germline V gene, CDR1 is MGHDK and CDR2 is SYGVNS. CDR3: CAISPGDTQYF. CDR3 sequence (DNA): TGTGCCATCTCACCAGGGGATACGCAGTATTTT.

J is TRBJ2-2 and V is TRBV29-1, with D perhaps matching TRBD1 or TRBD2 (5 bases each). In germline, CDR1 is SQVTM, CDR2 ANQGSEA. This CDR3 is 12 amino acids long. V dropped 6 bases and J dropped 8 bases, with 13 bases sitting between them. The CDR3 sequence: CSVARGPGELFF. The CDR3 nucleotides read TGCAGCGTCGCGAGGGGTCCGGGGGAGCTGTTTTTT.

This clonotype occurred a few times. The V call is TRBV6-2 or TRBV6-3, the J call TRBJ2-5; 9 nucleotides align to TRBD2. The CDR3 loop spans 16 amino acids. The V and J ends lost 2 bases and 3 bases, in that order; junction bases with no gene match: 7. Germline CDR1 reads MNHEY; CDR2 reads SVGEGT. The chain's CDR3 is CASSYPSGRIEETQYF. CDR3 nucleotides: TGTGCCAGCAGTTACCCCAGCGGGAGGATAGAAGAGACCCAGTACTTC.

This clonotype appeared many times. This chain uses TRBV13 with TRBJ2-7, with 9 bases identical to TRBD1. The CDR3 has 15 amino acids. The ends lost 4 bases at V and 0 bases at J; junction bases unmatched: 4. Germline lookup yields CDR1 PRHDT and CDR2 FYEKMQ (reference sequence). The CDR3 nucleotides read TGTGCCAGCAGCTCGCGGGGACAGGGCTCCTACGAGCAGTACTTC. Amino acids: CASSSRGQGSYEQYF.